This T cell receptor (beta chain) derives from a study of blood T cell repertoires in COVID-19. Across the study: From the United States, Italy and Spain came samples of acute and convalescent COVID-19. T cells, B-cell-depleted T cells, or PBMCs provided the cDNA or gDNA that served as material.

In the original processing: Amplification with reference gene primers provided the estimates of nucleated cell counts. Produced via immunoSEQ multiplex PCR; TCRdb's table is partial and in-frame only. V, J and clone size reflect that table, while D and trimming were determined from the DNA. The sample lists approximately 220,000 clones; around nine tenths were seen once. The germline CDR1 and CDR2 sequences are SGHNT and YYREEE (reference sequence). This CDR3 comprises 15 residues. Trimming removed 5 bases from V and 6 bases from J; junction bases left unmatched: 8. The sample consisted of peripheral blood. This TCR derives from a man between 60 and 75 years old who had recovered from COVID-19. The V call is TRBV5-4, the J call TRBJ2-3; 11 nucleotides align to TRBD2. The CDR3 nucleotides read TGTGCCAGCAGTCAGACTAGCGGGAACCGCGATACGCAGTATTTT. This gives the protein CASSQTSGNRDTQYF.